The TCR beta chain under discussion was sequenced for a study of cytomegalovirus exposure and HLA in healthy donors. As for the study in general: Falling in the Caucasian-associated ancestry cluster were approximately 86% of 300 to 500 genotyped donors. General study results and limits: The study found most TCR sequences rare, yet found some public TCRs in many donors.

The V gene's germline CDR1 is SEHNR and CDR2 FQNEAQ (reference sequence). The CDR3 length is 13 residues. The ends were cut back, 5 bases at V and 1 base at J, with 8 bases in the middle. Regarding this clone: Its specificity is unknown.

In the PCR, 60 Vbeta and 13 Jbeta primers were used. Clones were sequenced by immunoSEQ multiplex PCR, and TCRdb holds only the in-frame ones, with some missing. The sample records over 80,000 clones, 81% being singletons. The source is a man in his forties in good health and CMV-seropositive. The chain carries TRBV7-9 and TRBJ1-1; D is possibly TRBD1 (6 bases). The sequenced sample consisted of PBMCs. The CDR3 region is CASSIQGNTEAFF. The CDR3 DNA reads TGTGCCAGCAGCATACAGGGGAACACTGAAGCTTTCTTT.